The clone carrying this T cell receptor beta chain appeared a few times. The sample's time point: recipient sample about 28 days before transplant, after cytoreduction. The data were obtained in a study of T cell clonotyping in hematopoietic cell transplantation. The method was immunoSEQ multiplex PCR; TCRdb's version includes in-frame clones alone and lacks a portion of them. This table holds 25,000 to 35,000 clones, 60% to 80% found once. This sequence was found in a man aged 50-60 years with myelodysplastic syndrome. Some clones in this sample may be carry-over from other donors' samples. This sample comprised peripheral blood mononuclear cells, obtained before stem cell transplant.

The CDR3 sequence: CASSEVLAAYEQYF. The CDR3 DNA follows: TGTGCCAGCAGTGAAGTACTAGCGGCCTACGAGCAGTACTTC. This rearrangement joins TRBV2 to TRBJ2-7; TRBD2 aligns across 8 bases. This CDR3 is built from 14 residues. Germline CDR1 and CDR2: SNHLY and FYNNEI. V shed 1 base and J 2 bases; nucleotides not matched to a gene: 1. Complete variable domain (other parts from reference TRBV2 and TRBJ2-7): EPEVTQTPSHQVTQMGQEVILRCVPISNHLYFYWYRQILGQKVEFLVSFYNNEISEKSEIFDDQFSVERPDGSNFTLKIRSTKLEDSAMYFCASSEVLAAYEQYFGPGTRLTVT.